This T cell receptor beta chain was obtained from a study of blood T cell repertoires in COVID-19. Overall study: PBMCs, B-cell-depleted T cells, or T cells provided the cDNA or gDNA that made up the material.

Germline CDR1 MNHNY, CDR2 SVGAGI (reference sequence). Losses at the gene ends were 4 bases for V and 1 base for J; bases not matched to a gene: 4. The CDR3 runs to 16 residues. Source study methods: Cell counts per sample came from amplifying reference gene primers. Repertoires were generated with immunoSEQ multiplex PCR, while TCRdb's copy carries only in-frame clones and drops some. V, J and clone size are those of that table, while D and trimming were read from the DNA. The profile shows under 150,000 clones, 84% of them singletons. The chain has TRBV6-6 and TRBJ1-5; 10 bases are shared with TRBD1. This sequence was found in a woman in her thirties or forties with acute or convalescent COVID-19. The sequencing input was peripheral blood. CDR3 bases: TGTGCCAGCAGTTCCCGGGACAGGGGAAGCAATCAGCCCCAGCATTTT. It codes for CASSSRDRGSNQPQHF.